This T cell receptor beta chain appears in the sequencing data of a study of cytomegalovirus exposure and HLA in healthy donors. Study-wide background: An earlier analysis found some 100 million unique TCR beta sequences from approximately 170 million T cells. Study-level results: Prediction of most subjects' HLA-A and HLA-B alleles by TCR beta sequences was reportedly accurate.

The PCR was carried out with 60 Vbeta primers and 13 Jbeta primers. Repertoires were generated with immunoSEQ multiplex PCR, while TCRdb's copy carries only in-frame clones and drops some. This sample's table reports about 100,000 clones. In regard to this clone: No antigen is known for it.

Germline V gene lookup returns CDR1 SGHRS and CDR2 YFSETQ. Trimming took 1 base from V and 4 from J; bases not matched to a gene: 8. There are 17 residues in the CDR3. The V and J genes are TRBV5-1 and TRBJ2-5; 12 bases agree with TRBD2. The origin of this receptor is a man between 45 and 60 years old in good health and CMV-seronegative. The sequencing sample was made of PBMCs. The CDR3 sequence is CASSLKASGGAGETQYF. The CDR3, as DNA: TGCGCCAGCAGCTTGAAGGCTAGCGGGGGGGCCGGAGAGACCCAGTACTTC.